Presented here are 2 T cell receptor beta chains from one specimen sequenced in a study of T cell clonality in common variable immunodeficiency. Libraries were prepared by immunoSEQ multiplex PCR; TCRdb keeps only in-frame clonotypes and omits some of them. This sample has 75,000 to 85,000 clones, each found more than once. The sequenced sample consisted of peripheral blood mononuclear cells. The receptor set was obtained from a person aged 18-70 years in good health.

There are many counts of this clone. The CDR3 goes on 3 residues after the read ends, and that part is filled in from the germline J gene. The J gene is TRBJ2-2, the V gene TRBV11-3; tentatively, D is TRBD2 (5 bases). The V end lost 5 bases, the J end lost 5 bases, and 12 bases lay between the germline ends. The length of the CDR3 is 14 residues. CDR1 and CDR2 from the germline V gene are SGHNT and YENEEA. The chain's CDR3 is CASSARRGTGELFF. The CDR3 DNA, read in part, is TGTGCCAGCAGCGCCCGCCGAGGGACCGGGGAG.

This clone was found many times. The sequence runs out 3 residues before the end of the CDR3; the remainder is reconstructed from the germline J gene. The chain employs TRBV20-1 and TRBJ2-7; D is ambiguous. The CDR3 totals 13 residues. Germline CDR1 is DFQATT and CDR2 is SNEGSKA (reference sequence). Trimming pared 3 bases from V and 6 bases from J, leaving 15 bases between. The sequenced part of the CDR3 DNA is TGCAGTGCTAGCTTAGTAAAAACGGGCGAG. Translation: CSASLVKTGE. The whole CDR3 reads CSASLVKTGEQYF.